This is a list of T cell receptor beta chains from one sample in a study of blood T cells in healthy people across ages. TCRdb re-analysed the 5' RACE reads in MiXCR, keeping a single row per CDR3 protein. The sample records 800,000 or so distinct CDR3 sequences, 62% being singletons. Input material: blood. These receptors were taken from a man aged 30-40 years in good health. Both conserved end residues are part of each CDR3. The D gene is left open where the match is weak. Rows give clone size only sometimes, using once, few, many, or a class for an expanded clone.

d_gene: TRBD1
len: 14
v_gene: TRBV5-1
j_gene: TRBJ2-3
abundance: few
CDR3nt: TGCGCCAGCAGGACAGGGCCGGCAACAGATACGCAGTATTTT
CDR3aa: CASRTGPATDTQYF

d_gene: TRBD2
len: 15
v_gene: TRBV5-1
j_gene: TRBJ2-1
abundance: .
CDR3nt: TGCGCCAGCAGCCTTAGACTAGCCCTTAACGATGAGCAGTTCTTC
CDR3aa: CASSLRLALNDEQFF

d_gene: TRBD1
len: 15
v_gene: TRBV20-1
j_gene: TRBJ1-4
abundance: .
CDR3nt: TGCAGTGCTAGGGGATTGGGACAGGTTAATGAAAAACTGTTTTTT
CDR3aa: CSARGLGQVNEKLFF

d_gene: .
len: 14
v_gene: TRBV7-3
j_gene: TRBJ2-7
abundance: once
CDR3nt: TGTGCCAGCAGCTTAACGGGGGGGCAAGACGAGCAGTACTTC
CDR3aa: CASSLTGGQDEQYF

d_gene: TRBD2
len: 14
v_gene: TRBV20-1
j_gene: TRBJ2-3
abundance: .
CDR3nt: TGCAGTGCTGCCAGCGGGGAGAGCACAGATACGCAGTATTTT
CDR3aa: CSAASGESTDTQYF

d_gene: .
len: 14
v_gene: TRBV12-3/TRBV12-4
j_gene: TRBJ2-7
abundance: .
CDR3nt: TGTGCCAGCGCCCTGGGTAGGGGCCTCTACGAGCAGTACTTC
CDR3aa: CASALGRGLYEQYF

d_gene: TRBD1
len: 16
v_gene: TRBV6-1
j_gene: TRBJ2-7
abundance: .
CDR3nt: TGTGCCAGCGGATCTGTACCGGGACAGGGTTTATACGAGCAGTACTTC
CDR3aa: CASGSVPGQGLYEQYF

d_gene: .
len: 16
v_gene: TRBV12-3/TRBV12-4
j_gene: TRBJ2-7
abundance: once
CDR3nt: TGTGCCAGCAGTAGCTCGGGACTCGTACATTCCTACGAGCAGTACTTC
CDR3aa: CASSSSGLVHSYEQYF

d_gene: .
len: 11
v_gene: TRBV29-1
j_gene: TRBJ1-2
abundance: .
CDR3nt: TGCAGCGTTGGGGCAGACTATGGCTACACCTTC
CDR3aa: CSVGADYGYTF

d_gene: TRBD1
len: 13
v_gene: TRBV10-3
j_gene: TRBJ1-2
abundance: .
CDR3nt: TGTGCCATCAGGGACAGGGCGGACCGTGGCTACACCTTC
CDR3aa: CAIRDRADRGYTF

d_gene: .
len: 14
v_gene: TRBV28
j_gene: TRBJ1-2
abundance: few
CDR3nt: TGTGCCAGCAGTGTGGACGGGACTAACTATGGCTACACCTTC
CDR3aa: CASSVDGTNYGYTF

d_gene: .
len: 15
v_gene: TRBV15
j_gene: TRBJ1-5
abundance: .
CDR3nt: TGTGCCACCAGAAGCCGAAGGGGATTCAATCAGCCCCAGCATTTT
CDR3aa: CATRSRRGFNQPQHF

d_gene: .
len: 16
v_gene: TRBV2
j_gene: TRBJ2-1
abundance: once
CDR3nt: TGTGCCAGCAGGTTCCTCCCGGGACCCACTACGGATGAGCAGTTCTTC
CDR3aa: CASRFLPGPTTDEQFF

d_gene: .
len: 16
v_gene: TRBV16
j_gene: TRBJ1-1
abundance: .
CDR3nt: TGTGCCAGCAGCCAAGGGTTCGGGGGGTTTAACACTGAAGCTTTCTTT
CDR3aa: CASSQGFGGFNTEAFF

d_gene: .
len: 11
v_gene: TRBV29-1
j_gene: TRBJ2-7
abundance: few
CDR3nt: TGCAGCGTAAGGGGGTACTACGAGCAGTACTTC
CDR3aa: CSVRGYYEQYF

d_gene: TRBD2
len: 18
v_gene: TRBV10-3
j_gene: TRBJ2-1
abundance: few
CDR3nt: TGTGCCATCAGTGAATCACTAGCGGGGGTTAGCTCCTACAATGAGCAGTTCTTC
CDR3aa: CAISESLAGVSSYNEQFF

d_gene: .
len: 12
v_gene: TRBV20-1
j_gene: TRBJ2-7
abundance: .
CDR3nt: TGCAGTGCTAGGGGTCGTACCTACGAGCAGTACTTC
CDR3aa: CSARGRTYEQYF

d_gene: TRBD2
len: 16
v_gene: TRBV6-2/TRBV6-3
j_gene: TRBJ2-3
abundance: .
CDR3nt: TGTGCCAGCAGCCCAACTAGCGTCCCTAGCACAGATACGCAGTATTTT
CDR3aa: CASSPTSVPSTDTQYF

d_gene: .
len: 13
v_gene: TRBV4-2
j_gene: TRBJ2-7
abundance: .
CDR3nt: TGTGCCAGCAGCCAACCGCCAGGGGTCGAGCAGTACTTC
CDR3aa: CASSQPPGVEQYF

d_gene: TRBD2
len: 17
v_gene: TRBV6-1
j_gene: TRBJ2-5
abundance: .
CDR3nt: TGTGCCAGCAGCGAATGGACTAGCGGGGGGTACCAAGAGACCCAGTACTTC
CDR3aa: CASSEWTSGGYQETQYF

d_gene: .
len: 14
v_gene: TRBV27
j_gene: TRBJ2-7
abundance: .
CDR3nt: TGTGCCAGCAGGAGTATAGACTTCCCCTACGAGCAGTACTTC
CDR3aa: CASRSIDFPYEQYF

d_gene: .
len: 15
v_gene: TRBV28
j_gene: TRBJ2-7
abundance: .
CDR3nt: TGTGCCAGCAGCGTAAGTGGCGGTTTGGTTCACGAGCAGTACTTC
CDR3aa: CASSVSGGLVHEQYF

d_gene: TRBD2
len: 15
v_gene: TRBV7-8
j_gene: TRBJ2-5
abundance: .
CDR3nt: TGTGCCAGCAGCTTACGACTAGCGGGGATAGAGACCCAGTACTTC
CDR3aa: CASSLRLAGIETQYF

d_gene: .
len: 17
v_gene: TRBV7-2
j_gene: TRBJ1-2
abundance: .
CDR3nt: TGTGCCAGCAGCGCCCTTTCGGGGGGCGAGGCTAACTATGGCTACACCTTC
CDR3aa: CASSALSGGEANYGYTF

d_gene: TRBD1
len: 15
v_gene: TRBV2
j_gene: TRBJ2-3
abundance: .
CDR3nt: TGTGCCATCACTAACAGGGGACCTAGCACAGATACGCAGTATTTT
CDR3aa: CAITNRGPSTDTQYF

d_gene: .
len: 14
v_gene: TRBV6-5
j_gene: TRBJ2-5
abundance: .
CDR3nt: TGTGCCAGCAGTTATCGTCCGGATCAAGAGACCCAGTACTTC
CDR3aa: CASSYRPDQETQYF